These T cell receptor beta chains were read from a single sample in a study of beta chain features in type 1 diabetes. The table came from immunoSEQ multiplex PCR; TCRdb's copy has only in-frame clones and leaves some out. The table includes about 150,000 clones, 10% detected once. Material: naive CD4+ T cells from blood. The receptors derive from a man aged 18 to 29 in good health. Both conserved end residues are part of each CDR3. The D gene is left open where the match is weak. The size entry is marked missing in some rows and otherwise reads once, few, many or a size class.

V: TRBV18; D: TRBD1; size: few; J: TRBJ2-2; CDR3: CASSPGQGNTGELFF; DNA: TGTGCCAGCTCACCGGGACAGGGGAACACCGGGGAGCTGTTTTTT
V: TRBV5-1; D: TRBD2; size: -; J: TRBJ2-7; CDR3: CASSLGLAGGKPYEQYF; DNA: TGCGCCAGCAGCTTGGGGCTAGCGGGGGGCAAACCCTACGAGCAGTACTTC
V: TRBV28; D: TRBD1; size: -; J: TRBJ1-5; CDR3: CASSLGSTGDPGQPQHF; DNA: TGTGCCAGCAGTTTAGGGTCGACAGGGGACCCGGGTCAGCCCCAGCATTTT
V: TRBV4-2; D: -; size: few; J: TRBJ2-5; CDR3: CASSQITVRGTQYF; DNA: TGTGCCAGCAGCCAAATTACTGTCCGAGGGACCCAGTACTTC
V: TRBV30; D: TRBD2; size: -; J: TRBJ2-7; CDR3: CAWSVGGSSYEQYF; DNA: TGTGCCTGGAGTGTGGGCGGGAGCTCCTACGAGCAGTACTTC
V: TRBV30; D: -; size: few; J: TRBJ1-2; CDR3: CAWTSGQTNYGYTF; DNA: TGTGCCTGGACCTCCGGACAGACTAACTATGGCTACACCTTC
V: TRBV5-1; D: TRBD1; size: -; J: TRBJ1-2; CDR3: CASSPDRGGNGYTF; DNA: TGCGCCAGCAGCCCTGACAGGGGAGGGAATGGCTACACCTTC
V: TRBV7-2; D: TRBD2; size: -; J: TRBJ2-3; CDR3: CASSLMAGGTDTQYF; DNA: TGTGCCAGCAGCTTAATGGCGGGGGGAACGGATACGCAGTATTTT
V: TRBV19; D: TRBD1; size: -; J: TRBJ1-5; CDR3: CASHRDRDSQPQHF; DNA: TGTGCCAGTCACCGGGACAGGGACAGTCAGCCCCAGCATTTT
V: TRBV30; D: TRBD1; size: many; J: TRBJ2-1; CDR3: CAWSWDRGLNEQFF; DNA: TGTGCCTGGAGTTGGGACAGGGGGCTCAATGAGCAGTTCTTC
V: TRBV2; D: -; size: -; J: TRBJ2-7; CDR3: CASSRVREVAEQYF; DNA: TGTGCCAGCAGTAGGGTTAGGGAGGTGGCCGAGCAGTACTTC
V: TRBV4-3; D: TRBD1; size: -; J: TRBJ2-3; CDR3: CASSLQQGAADTQYF; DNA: TGCGCCAGCAGCCTCCAACAGGGGGCGGCAGATACGCAGTATTTT
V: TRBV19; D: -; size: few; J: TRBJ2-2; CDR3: CASTQITSDTGELFF; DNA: TGTGCCAGTACCCAGATCACATCCGACACCGGGGAGCTGTTTTTT
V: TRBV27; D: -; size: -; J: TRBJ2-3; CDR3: CASKTSTDTQYF; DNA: TGTGCCAGCAAGACTAGCACAGATACGCAGTATTTT
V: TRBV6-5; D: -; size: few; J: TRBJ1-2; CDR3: CASSKHEDTPNGYTF; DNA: TGTGCCAGCAGTAAACACGAGGACACGCCAAATGGCTACACCTTC
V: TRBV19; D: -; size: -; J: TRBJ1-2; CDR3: CASNPGFNYGYTF; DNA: TGTGCCAGTAATCCTGGCTTCAACTATGGCTACACCTTC
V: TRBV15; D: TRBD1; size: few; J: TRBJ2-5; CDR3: CATRQGAVETQYF; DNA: TGTGCCACCAGGCAGGGGGCTGTGGAGACCCAGTACTTC
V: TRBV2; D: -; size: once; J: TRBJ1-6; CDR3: CASIGDYPSPLHF; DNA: TGTGCCAGCATAGGGGACTACCCATCACCCCTCCACTTT
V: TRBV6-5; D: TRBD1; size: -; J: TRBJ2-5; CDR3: CASSNGQGQETQYF; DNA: TGTGCCAGCAGCAACGGACAGGGGCAGGAGACCCAGTACTTC
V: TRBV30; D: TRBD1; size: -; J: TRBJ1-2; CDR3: CAWSRRTGSNYGYTF; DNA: TGTGCCTGGAGTAGAAGGACAGGATCAAACTATGGCTACACCTTC
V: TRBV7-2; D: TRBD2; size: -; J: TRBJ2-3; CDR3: CASSSGLATDTQYF; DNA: TGTGCCAGCAGCTCCGGACTAGCTACAGATACGCAGTATTTT
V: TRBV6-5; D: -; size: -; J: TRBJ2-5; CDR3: CASSYSSSPGETQYF; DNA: TGTGCCAGCAGTTACTCGAGTAGCCCTGGGGAGACCCAGTACTTC
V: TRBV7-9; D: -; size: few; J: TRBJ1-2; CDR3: CASSLSPANYGYTF; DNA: TGTGCCAGCAGCTTATCCCCCGCTAACTATGGCTACACCTTC
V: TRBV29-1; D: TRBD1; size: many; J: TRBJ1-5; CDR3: CSVRQGGNQPQHF; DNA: TGCAGCGTTCGACAGGGGGGCAATCAGCCCCAGCATTTT
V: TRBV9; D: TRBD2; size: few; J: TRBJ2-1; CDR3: CASSLRGDLSYNEQFF; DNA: TGTGCCAGCAGCCTACGGGGGGACCTCTCCTACAATGAGCAGTTCTTC
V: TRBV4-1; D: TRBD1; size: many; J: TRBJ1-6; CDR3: CASSPWDRGQSPLHF; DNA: TGCGCCAGCAGCCCTTGGGACAGGGGGCAGTCACCCCTCCACTTT
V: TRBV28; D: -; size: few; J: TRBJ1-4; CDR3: CASSIPRGGEKLFF; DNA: TGTGCCAGCAGTATACCCAGGGGTGGCGAAAAACTGTTTTTT
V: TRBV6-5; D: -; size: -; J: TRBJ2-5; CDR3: CASSAGYNGETQYF; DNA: TGTGCCAGCAGTGCGGGATACAACGGGGAGACCCAGTACTTC